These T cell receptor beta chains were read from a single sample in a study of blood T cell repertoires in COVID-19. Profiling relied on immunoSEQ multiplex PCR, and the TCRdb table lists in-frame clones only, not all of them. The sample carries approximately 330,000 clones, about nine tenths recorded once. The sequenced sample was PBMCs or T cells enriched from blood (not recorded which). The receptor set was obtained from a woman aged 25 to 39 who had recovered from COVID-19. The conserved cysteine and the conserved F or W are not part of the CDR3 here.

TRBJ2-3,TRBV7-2,ASTRGGIPPRPTDTQY
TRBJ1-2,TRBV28,ASSYSGTGRAGYT
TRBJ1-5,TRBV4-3,ASSQSTGAYQPQH
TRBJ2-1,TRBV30,AWSVSLAGVNEQF
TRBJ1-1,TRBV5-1,ASSSDREDTEAF
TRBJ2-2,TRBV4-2,ASSLPTGELF
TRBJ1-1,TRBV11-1,ASSWRGGSNTEAF
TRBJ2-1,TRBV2,ASSEALLGAGEQF
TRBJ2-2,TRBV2,ASSEVAGGDTGELF
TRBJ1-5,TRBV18,ASSPQSGGNQPQH
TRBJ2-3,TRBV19,ASSIARGQGLYGDTQY
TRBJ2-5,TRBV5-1,ASSLDRRETQY
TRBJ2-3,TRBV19,ASSITHGGSTDTQY
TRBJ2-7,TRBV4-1,ASSQGYSGGLGQY
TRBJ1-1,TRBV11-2,ASSPYSGFAEAF
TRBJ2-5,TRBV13,ASSPLGTSGLQETQY
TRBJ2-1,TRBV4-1,ASSQIPGQGYDNEQF
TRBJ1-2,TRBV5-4,ASSSRPNYGYT
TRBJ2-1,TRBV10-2,ASRVSSGSLGRNEQF
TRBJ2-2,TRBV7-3,ASSSQGNTGELF
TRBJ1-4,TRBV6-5,ASSPRTVGNEKLF
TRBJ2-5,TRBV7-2,ASSIPSGRWETQY
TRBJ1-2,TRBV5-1,ASSGQGGYT
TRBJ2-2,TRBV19,ASTPKWSPSGLAGDGVGTGELF
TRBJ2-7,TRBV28,ASSLISPPTYEQY
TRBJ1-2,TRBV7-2,ASSLLQVNYGYT
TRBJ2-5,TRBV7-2,ASSSWGEETQY
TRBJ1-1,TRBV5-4,ASSQNLDSEAF
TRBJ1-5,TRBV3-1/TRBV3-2,ASSQDALGYSNQPQH
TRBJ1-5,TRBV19,ASSIRDNQPQH
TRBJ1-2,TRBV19,ASSINPQEGYT
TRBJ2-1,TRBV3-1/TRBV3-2,ASSQGWGLAADEQF
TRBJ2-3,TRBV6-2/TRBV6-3,ASSYQLPGGTDTQY